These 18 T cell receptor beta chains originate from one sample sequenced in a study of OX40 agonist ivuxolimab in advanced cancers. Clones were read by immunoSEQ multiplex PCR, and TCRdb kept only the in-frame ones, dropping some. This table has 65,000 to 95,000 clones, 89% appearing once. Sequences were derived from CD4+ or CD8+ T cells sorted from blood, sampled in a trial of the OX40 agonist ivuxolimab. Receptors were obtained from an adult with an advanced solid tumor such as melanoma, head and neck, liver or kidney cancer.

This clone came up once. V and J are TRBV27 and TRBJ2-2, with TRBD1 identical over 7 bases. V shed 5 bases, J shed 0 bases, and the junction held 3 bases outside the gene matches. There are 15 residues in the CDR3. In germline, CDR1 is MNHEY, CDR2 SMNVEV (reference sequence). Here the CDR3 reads CASSMQGANTGELFF. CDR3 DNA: TGTGCCAGCAGTATGCAGGGGGCGAACACCGGGGAGCTGTTTTTT.

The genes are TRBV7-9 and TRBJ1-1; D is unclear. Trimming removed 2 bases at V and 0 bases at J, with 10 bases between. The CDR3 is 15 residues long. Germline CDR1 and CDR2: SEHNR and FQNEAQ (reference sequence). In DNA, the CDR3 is TGTGCCAGCAGCTTAATTAACGGTCTGAACACTGAAGCTTTCTTT. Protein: CASSLINGLNTEAFF.

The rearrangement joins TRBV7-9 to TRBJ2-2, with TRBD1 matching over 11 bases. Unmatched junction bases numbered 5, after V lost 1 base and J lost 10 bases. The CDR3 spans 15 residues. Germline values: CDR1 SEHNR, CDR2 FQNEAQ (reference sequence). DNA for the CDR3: TGTGCCAGCAGCTTAGGAGGACAGGGGGCATCGGAGCTGTTTTTT. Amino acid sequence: CASSLGGQGASELFF.

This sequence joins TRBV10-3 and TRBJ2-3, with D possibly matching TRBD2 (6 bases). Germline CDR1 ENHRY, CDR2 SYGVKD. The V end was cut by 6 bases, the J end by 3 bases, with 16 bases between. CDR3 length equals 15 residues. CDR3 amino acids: CAISRSGGGTDTQYF. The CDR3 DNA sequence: TGTGCCATCAGCCGTAGCGGCGGTGGGACAGATACGCAGTATTTT.

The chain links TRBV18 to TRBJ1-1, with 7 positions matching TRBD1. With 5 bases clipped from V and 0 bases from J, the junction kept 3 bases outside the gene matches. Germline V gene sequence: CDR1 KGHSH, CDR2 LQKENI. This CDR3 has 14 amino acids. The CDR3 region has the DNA TGTGCCAGCTCAAGGACAGGAGTGAACACTGAAGCTTTCTTT. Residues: CASSRTGVNTEAFF.

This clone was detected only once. This CDR3 is CASRTGTNTDTQYF. The CDR3 DNA follows: TGCGCCAGCCGGACAGGGACAAACACAGATACGCAGTATTTT. This rearrangement joins TRBV5-1 to TRBJ2-3, with TRBD1 matching 8 bases. There are 14 residues in the CDR3. CDR1 is SGHRS, CDR2 YFSETQ, per germline. V shed 7 bases and J 2 bases; nucleotides not matched to a gene: 6.

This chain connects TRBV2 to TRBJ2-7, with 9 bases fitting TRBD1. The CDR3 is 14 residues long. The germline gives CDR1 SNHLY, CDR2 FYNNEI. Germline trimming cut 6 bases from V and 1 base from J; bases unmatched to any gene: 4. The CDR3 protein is CASRTGTGSYEQYV. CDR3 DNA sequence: TGTGCCAGCAGGACCGGGACAGGGTCCTACGAGCAGTACGTC.

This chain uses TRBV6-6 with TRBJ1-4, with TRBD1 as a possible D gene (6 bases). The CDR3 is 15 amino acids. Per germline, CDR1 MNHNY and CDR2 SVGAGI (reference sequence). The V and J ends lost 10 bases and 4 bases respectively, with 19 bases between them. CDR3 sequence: CAIWDNYSSNEKLFF. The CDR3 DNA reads TGTGCCATATGGGACAACTACAGCAGTAATGAAAAACTGTTTTTT.

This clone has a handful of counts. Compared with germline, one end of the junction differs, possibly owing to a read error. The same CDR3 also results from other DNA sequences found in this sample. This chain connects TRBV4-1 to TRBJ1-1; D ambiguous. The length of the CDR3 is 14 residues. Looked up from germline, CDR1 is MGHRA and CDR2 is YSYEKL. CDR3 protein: CASSQVGLNTEAFF. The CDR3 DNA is TGCGCCAGCAGCCAAGTGGGTTTGAATACTGAAGCTTTCTTT.

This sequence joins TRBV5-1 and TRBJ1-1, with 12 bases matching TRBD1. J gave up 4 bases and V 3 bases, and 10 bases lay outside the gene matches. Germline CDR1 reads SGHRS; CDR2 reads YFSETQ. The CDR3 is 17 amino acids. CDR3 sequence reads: CASSSQPGQGAGTEAFF. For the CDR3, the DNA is TGCGCCAGCAGCTCACAGCCGGGACAGGGGGCAGGCACTGAAGCTTTCTTT.

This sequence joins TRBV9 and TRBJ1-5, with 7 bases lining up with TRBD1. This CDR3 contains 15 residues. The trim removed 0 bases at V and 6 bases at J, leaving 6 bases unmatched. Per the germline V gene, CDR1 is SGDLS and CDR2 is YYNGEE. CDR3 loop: CASSVGTGQSQPQHF. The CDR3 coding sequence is TGTGCCAGCAGCGTAGGGACAGGCCAGAGTCAGCCCCAGCATTTT.

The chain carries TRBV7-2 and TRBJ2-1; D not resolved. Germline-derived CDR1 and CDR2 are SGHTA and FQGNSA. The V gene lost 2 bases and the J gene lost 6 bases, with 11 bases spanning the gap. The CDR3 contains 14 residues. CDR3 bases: TGTGCCAGCAGCTTATTTGGTGTGGGCAATGAGCAGTTCTTC. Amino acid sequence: CASSLFGVGNEQFF.

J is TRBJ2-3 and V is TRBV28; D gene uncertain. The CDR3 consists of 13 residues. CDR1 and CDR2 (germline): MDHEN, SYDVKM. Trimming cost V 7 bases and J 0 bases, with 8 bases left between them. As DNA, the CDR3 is TGTGCCAGCACCACTCCTAGCACAGATACGCAGTATTTT. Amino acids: CASTTPSTDTQYF.

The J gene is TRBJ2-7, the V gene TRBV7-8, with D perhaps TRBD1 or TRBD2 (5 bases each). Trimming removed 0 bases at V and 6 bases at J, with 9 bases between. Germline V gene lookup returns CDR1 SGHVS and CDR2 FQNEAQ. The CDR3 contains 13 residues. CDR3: CASSLAGAGEQYV. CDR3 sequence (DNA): TGTGCCAGCAGCTTAGCTGGGGCGGGCGAGCAGTACGTC.

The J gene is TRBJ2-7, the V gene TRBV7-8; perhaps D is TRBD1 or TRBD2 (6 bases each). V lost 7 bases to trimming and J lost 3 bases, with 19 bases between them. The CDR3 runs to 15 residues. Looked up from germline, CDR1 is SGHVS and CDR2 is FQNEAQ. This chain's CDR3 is CASTSIPRGGYEQYF. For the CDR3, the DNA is TGTGCCAGCACCTCAATCCCCAGGGGAGGCTACGAGCAGTACTTC.

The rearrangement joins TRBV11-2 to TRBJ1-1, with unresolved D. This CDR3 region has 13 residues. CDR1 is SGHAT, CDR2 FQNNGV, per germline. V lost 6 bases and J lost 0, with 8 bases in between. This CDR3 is CASSWSVNTEAFF. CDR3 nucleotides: TGTGCCAGCAGTTGGTCGGTGAACACTGAAGCTTTCTTT.

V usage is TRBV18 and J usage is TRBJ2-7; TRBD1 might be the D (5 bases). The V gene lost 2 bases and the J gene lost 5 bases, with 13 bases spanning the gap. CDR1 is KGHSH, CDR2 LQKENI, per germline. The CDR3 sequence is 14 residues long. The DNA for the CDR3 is TGTGCCAGCTCACCAGGGGCAGGGTATCACGAGCAGTACTTC. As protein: CASSPGAGYHEQYF.

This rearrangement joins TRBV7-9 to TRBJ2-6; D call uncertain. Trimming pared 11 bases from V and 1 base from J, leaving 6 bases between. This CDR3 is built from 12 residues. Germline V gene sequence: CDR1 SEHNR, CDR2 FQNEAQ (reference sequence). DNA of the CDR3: TGTGCCCTGGGTTCTGGGGCCAACGTCCTGACTTTC. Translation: CALGSGANVLTF.